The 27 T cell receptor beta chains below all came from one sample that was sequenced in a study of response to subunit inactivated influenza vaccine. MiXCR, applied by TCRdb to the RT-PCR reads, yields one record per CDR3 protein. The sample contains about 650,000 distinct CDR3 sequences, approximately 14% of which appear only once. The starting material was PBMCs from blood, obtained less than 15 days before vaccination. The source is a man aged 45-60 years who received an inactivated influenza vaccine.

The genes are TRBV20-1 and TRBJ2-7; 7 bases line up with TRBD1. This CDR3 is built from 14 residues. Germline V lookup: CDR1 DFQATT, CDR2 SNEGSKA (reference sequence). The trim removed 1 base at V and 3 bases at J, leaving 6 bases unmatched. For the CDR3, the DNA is TGCAGTGCTAGAGTTGACAGGGATGGCTACGAGCAGTACTTC. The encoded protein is CSARVDRDGYEQYF.

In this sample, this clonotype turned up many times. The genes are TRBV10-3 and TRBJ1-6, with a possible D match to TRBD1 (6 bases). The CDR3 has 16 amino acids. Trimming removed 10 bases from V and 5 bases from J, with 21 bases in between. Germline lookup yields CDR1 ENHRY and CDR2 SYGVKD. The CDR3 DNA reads TGTGCCACCCCGAGGGGGGGGCAGCTCAATAATTCACCCCTCCACTTT. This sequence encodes CATPRGGQLNNSPLHF.

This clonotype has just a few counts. CDR3 in DNA: TGCAGTGCTAGAGATGTCGAACTTGCGGGGGGGTACGAGCAGTACTTC. Translated: CSARDVELAGGYEQYF. This chain joins TRBV20-1 and TRBJ2-7; 9 bases line up with TRBD2. The CDR3 is 16 amino acids. Per the germline V gene, CDR1 is DFQATT and CDR2 is SNEGSKA (reference sequence). Unmatched junction bases numbered 10, after V lost 0 bases and J lost 4 bases.

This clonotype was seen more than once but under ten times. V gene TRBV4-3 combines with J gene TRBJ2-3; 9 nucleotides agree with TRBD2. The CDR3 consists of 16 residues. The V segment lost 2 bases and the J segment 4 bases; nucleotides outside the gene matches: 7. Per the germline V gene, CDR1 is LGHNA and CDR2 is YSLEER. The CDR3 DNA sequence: TGCGCCAGCAGCCAACGGGGGACTAGCCGCGCAGATACGCAGTATTTT. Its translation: CASSQRGTSRADTQYF.

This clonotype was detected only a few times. The CDR3 region is CASSSGLAGGQGEQFF. The CDR3 coding sequence is TGTGCCAGCAGTTCGGGACTAGCGGGGGGGCAAGGTGAGCAGTTCTTC. This sequence joins TRBV5-5 and TRBJ2-1, with 16 bases aligning to TRBD2. Trimming at V came to 5 bases and at J to 9 bases, leaving 8 bases not matched to a gene. This CDR3 is 16 amino acids long. Germline V lookup: CDR1 SGHKS, CDR2 YYEKEE (reference sequence).

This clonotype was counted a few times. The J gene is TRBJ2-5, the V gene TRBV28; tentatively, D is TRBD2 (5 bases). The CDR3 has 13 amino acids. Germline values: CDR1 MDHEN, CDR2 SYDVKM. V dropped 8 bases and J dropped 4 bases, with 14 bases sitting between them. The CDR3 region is CASVRGIRETQYF. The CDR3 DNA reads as TGTGCCAGCGTACGGGGAATTAGAGAGACCCAGTACTTC.

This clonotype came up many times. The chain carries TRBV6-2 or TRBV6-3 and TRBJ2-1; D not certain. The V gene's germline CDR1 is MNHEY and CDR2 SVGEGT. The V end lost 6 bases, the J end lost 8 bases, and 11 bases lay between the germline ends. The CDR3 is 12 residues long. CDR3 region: CASRGMIDEQFF. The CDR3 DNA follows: TGTGCCAGCAGGGGAATGATCGATGAGCAGTTCTTC.

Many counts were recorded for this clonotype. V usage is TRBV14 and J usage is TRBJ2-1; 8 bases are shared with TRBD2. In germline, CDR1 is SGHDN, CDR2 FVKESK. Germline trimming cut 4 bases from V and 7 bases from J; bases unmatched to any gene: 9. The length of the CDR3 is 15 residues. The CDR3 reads CASSLGLGRLNEQFF. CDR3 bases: TGTGCCAGCAGCCTGGGACTAGGGAGACTGAATGAGCAGTTCTTC.

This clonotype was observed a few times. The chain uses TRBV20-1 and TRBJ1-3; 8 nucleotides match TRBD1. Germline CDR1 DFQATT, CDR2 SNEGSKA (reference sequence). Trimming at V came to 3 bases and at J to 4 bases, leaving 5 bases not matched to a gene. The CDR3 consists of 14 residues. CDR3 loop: CSASPGGSGNTIYF. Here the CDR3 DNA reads TGCAGTGCTAGTCCAGGGGGCTCAGGAAACACCATATATTTT.

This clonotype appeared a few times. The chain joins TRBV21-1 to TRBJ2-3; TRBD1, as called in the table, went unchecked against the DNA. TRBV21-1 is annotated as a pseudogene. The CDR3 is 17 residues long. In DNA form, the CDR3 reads TGTGCCAGCAGCAAAAGCCACCGGACAGATAGCACAGATACGCAGTATTTT. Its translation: CASSKSHRTDSTDTQYF.

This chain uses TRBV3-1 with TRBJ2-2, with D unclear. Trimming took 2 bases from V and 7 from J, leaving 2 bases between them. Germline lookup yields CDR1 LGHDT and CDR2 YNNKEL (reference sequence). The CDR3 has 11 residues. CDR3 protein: CASSQSGELFF. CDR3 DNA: TGTGCCAGCAGCCAAAGCGGGGAGCTGTTTTTT.

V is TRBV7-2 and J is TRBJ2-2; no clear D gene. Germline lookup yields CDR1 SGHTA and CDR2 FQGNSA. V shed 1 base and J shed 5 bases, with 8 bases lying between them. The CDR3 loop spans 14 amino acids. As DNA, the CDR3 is TGTGCCAGCAGCTTAGTGGCCTCAACCGGGGAGCTGTTTTTT. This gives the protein CASSLVASTGELFF.

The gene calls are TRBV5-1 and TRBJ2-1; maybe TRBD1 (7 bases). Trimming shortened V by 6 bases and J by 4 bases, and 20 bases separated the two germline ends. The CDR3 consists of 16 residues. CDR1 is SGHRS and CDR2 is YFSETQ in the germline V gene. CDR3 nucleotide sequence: TGCGCCAGCACCAGGAGAGGGGGCGGGGTTTACAATGAGCAGTTCTTC. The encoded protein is CASTRRGGGVYNEQFF.

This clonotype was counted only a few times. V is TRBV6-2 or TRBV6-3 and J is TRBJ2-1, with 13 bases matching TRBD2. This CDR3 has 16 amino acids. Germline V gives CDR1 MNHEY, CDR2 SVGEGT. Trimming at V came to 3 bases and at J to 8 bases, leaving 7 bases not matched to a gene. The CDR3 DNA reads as TGTGCCAGCAGTTATATTACCACTAGCGGGAGGGATGAGCAGTTCTTC. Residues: CASSYITTSGRDEQFF.

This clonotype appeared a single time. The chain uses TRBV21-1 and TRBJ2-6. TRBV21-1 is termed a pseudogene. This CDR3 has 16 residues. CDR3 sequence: CASSKACGSGANVLTF. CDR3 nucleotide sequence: TGTGCCAGCAGCAAAGCTTGCGGTTCTGGGGCCAACGTCCTGACTTTC.

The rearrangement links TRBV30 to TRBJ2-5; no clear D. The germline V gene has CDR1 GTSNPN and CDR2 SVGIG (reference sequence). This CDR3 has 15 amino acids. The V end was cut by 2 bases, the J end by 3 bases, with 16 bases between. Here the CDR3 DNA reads TGTGCCTGGAGTACCACCCCAACACGAAAAGAGACCCAGTACTTC. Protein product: CAWSTTPTRKETQYF. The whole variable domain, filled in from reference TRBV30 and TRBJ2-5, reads SQTIHQWPATLVQPVGSPLSLECTVEGTSNPNLYWYRQAAGRGLQLLFYSVGIGQISSEVPQNLSASRPQDRQFILSSKKLLLSDSGFYLCAWSTTPTRKETQYFGPGTRLLVL.

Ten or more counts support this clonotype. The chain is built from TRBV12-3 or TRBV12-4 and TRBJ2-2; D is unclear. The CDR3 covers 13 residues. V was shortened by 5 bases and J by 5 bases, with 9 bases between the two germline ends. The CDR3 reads CASSMDLTGELFF. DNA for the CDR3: TGTGCCAGCAGTATGGACCTAACCGGGGAGCTGTTTTTT.

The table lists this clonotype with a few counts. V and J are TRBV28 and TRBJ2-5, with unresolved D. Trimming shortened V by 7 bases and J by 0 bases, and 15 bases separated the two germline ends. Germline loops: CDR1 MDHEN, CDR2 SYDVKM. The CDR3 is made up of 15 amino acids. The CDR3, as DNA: TGTGCCAGCACCACACGGGCCGGCTACCAAGAGACCCAGTACTTC. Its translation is CASTTRAGYQETQYF. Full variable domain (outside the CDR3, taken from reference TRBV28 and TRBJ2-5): DVKVTQSSRYLVKRTGEKVFLECVQDMDHENMFWYRQDPGLGLRLIYFSYDVKMKEKGDIPEGYSVSREKKERFSLILESASTNQTSMYLCASTTRAGYQETQYFGPGTRLLVL.

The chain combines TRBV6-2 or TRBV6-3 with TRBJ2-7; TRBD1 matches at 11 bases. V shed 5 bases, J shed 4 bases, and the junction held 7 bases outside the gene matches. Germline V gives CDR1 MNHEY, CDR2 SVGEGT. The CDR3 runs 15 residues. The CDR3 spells CASSTLGQGAYEQYF. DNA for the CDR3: TGTGCCAGCAGTACCCTCGGACAGGGGGCTTACGAGCAGTACTTC.

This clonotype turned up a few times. This chain's CDR3 is CASSQQLAGGQETQYF. The CDR3 nucleotides read TGTGCCAGCAGCCAGCAGCTAGCGGGAGGCCAAGAGACCCAGTACTTC. V usage is TRBV4-2 and J usage is TRBJ2-5, with 11 bases fitting TRBD2. This CDR3 region has 16 residues. Germline V gene lookup returns CDR1 LGHNA and CDR2 YNFKEQ. V lost 3 bases to trimming and J lost 1 base; unmatched junction nucleotides: 4.

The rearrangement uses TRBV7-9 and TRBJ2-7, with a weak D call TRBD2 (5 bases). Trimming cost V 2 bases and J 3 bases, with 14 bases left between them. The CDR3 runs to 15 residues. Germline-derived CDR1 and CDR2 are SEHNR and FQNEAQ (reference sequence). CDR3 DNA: TGTGCCAGCAGCTTATACGGAGGACTGGGCTACGAGCAGTACTTC. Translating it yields CASSLYGGLGYEQYF.

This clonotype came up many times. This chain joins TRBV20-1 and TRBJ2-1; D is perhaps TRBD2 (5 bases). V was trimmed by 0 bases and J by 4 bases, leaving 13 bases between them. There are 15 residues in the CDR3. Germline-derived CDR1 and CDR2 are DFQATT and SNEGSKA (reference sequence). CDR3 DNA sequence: TGCAGTGCTAGAGATAGAGCTAGCTATTACAATGAGCAGTTCTTC. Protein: CSARDRASYYNEQFF.

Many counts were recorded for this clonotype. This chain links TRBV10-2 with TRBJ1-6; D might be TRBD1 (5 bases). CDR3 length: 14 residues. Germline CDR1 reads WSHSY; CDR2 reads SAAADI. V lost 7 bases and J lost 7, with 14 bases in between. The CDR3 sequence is CASTQPGSNSPLHF. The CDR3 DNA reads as TGCGCCAGCACCCAGCCAGGGTCCAATTCACCCCTCCACTTT.

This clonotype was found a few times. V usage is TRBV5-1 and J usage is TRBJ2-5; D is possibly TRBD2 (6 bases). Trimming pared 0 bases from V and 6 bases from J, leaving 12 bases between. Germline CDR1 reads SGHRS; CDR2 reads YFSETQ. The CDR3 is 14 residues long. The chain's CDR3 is CASSLEPGRQTQYF. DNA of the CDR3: TGCGCCAGCAGCTTGGAGCCAGGGAGGCAGACCCAGTACTTC.

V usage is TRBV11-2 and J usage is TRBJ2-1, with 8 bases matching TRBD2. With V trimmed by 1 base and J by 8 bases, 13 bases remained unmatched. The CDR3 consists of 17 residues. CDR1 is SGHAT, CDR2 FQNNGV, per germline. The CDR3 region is CASSLVVFSLAGYEQFF. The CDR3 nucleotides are TGTGCCAGCAGCTTAGTAGTCTTCAGCCTAGCGGGCTATGAGCAGTTCTTC. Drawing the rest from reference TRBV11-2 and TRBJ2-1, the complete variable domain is EAGVAQSPRYKIIEKRQSVAFWCNPISGHATLYWYQQILGQGPKLLIQFQNNGVVDDSQLPKDRFSAERLKGVDSTLKIQPAKLEDSAVYLCASSLVVFSLAGYEQFFGPGTRLTVL.

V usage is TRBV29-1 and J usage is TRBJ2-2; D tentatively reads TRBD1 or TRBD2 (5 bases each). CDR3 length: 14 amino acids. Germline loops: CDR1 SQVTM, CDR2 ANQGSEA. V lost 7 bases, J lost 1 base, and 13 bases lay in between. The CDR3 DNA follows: TGCAGCGCAGCTAGGGACCTGAACACCGGGGAGCTGTTTTTT. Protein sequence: CSAARDLNTGELFF.

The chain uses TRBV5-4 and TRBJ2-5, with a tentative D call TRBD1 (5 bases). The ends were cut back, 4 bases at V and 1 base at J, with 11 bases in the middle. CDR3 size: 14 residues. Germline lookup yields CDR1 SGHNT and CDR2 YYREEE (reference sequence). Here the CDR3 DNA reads TGTGCCAGCAGCCAACGACAGAGCCAAGAGACCCAGTACTTC. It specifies CASSQRQSQETQYF.